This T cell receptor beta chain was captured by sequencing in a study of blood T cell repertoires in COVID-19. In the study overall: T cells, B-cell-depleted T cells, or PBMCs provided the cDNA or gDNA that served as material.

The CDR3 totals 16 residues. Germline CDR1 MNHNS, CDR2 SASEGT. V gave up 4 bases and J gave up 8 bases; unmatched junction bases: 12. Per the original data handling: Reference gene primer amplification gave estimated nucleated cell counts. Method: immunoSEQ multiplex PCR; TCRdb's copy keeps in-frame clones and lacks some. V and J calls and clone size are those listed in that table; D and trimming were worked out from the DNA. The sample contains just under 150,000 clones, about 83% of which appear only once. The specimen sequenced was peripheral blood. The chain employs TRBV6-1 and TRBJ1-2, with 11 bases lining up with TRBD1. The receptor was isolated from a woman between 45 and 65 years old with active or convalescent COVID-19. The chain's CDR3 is CASSGGSGQGARGYTF. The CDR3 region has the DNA TGTGCCAGCAGTGGAGGTTCCGGACAGGGGGCGAGGGGCTACACCTTC.